This T cell receptor (beta chain) was sequenced in a study of CD8 T cells in Susac syndrome. Findings and limits, study-wide: Regarding the TCR sequencing and HLA analysis, the study admitted that a relatively small number of individuals were involved.

The CDR3 is 11 residues long. Germline CDR1 MNHEY, CDR2 SVGAGI. V lost 6 bases to trimming and J lost 5 bases, with 7 bases between them. Of note for this clonotype: Antigen: not known.

RNA was extracted with the RNeasy kit, and a quantity of roughly 0.45 to 1 ug was reverse transcribed using random hexamers. The TCR beta CDR3 was amplified by immunoSEQ multiplex PCR across 54 Vbeta, 13 Jbeta. One entry per CDR3 protein results from TCRdb running MiXCR on the immunoSEQ multiplex PCR reads. The data show 150,000 or so distinct CDR3 sequences, 90% to 95% seen once. Sequences were obtained from CD4+ T cells from PBMCs. The receptor's source is a human donor in good health. The chain recombines TRBV6-5 with TRBJ1-1, with D hard to call. DNA of the CDR3: TGTGCCAGCAGAGACGGGACTGAAGCTTTCTTT. This encodes CASRDGTEAFF.